This record covers a single TCR beta chain. This clone was picked up one time. It lacks a known antigen. No base quality values were provided; no much bigger clone lies one nucleotide off. The donors were healthy, HIV-negative adults with no recently reported acute infections or vaccinations. Every donor was a Caucasian adult residing in Nashville, Tennessee, USA. CD4+ T cells were enriched by magnetic negative selection; naive cells were then positively selected on CD45RA, and the negative fraction formed the memory subset. After blood collection by leukapheresis, PBMCs were isolated using Ficoll-Histopaque density gradient centrifugation and then cryopreserved in the vapor phase of liquid nitrogen. Purity and quantity of every magnetically sorted T cell population were checked by analytical flow cytometry. Each sorted fraction had its genomic DNA isolated and then quantified by UV absorbance on a Nanodrop 2000c.

The germline V gene specifies SGHVS as CDR1 and FQNEAQ as CDR2. V is trimmed back by 2 bases and J by 1 base, and the junction contains 11 bases that no gene match accounts for. Reading from cysteine to phenylalanine, the CDR3 counts 18 amino acids. CDR3 DNA only is kept here, 54 bases in frame from base 1. This sample was included in a study of shared clonotypes between healthy human individuals (dated by TCRdb to 2018 to 2021). Concerning the study at large: Three men and two women, aged 18 to 49 years, made up the cohort. For each donor, three plates each were used for CD4 naive and CD4 memory, two plates were used for CD8 naive, and one plate was used for CD8 memory. Between about 0.9 and 9 billion PBMCs per donor were obtained by leukapheresis. To increase sequencing depth and limit assay-specific biases, different laboratories used diverse techniques to prepare libraries and sequence TCR repertoires. To estimate repertoire size and how much clonotypes are shared between individuals, the study performed deep sequencing of blood TCR repertoires from roughly five healthy adults.

TCR CDR3 regions were amplified from genomic DNA by multiplex PCR using the deep immunoSEQ assay. For each cell subset, the extracted genomic DNA was distributed evenly across all wells of several immunoSEQ 96-well plates, and each plate served as one replicate. Each replicate PCR for sorted subsets received 200 ng genomic DNA, equal to about 30,000 T cell genomes. Purified libraries were quantified with a Qubit 3.0 fluorometer, sized on a Bioanalyzer 2100, and re-quantified with the KAPA Library Quantification kit. Each immunoSEQ 96-well plate was sequenced on its own single-read 150-cycle Illumina NextSeq 550 flow cell. Processing in the source paper ran as follows. Because the immunoSEQ output held only junctional sequences and lacked quality scores, the filtering could not match the filtering applied to full-length reads. Sequences were annotated with PyIR, a Python wrapper for IgBLAST v1.9, and V/J genes and CDR3 were assigned using IMGT germline references. Reads were filtered out if the reads had weak V/J assignments (E-value above 1e-6), no CDR3, stop codons, out-of-frame junctions, or ambiguous translated residues. V3J clonotypes were defined by identical inferred V gene, J gene, and CDR3 amino acid sequence. The percentage overlap between two repertoires was calculated by dividing the number of shared unique clonotypes by the size of the smaller repertoire. RTK rarefaction, the Chao1 estimator, and Recon v2.1 estimates of unobserved clonotypes were used to assess repertoire richness. OLGA was used to compute generation probabilities for all TCRbeta clonotypes that the gDNA method yielded from a handful of donors. The immuneACCESS repertoire file appears here via TCRdb, limited to in-frame rearrangements. These files lack a portion of the clones; in checked studies, under half of the deficit traces to unresolved V genes, and the cause of the others is not known. V, J and clone size derive from that table, while D and trimming were established from the DNA sequence. A total of around 2.5 million clones appear in this sample, roughly 93% of them only once. In total, the top ten clones hold about 0.38% of the sample.

Points the paper makes about the study in general: Compared with non-shared clonotypes, the clonotypes found in all four sorted-subset donors had higher generation probabilities. Incomplete sequencing was indicated by rarefaction of sorted-subset datasets, despite the large sequencing depth. The small number of donors limited the genetic and exposure-history diversity represented. Based on pairwise subsampling, the degree of clonotype sharing among donors was expected to be affected by sequencing depth. Sampling was limited to blood, and TCR repertoires in tissue likely differ from TCR repertoires in blood. Naive subsets generally had larger estimated clonotype richness than memory subsets did. Approximately 5% of naive CD4, roughly 3.5% of naive CD8, 2.3% of memory CD4, and 0.4% of memory CD8 clonotypes were shared across several donors.

This clonotype originated in a young man in good health. Some clones in this sample may be carry-over from other donors' samples. The sequencing sample was made of naive CD4+ T cells from PBMCs. What this sample's cell subset or site label stands for: CD45RA+ positively selected. In this chain, TRBV7-8 is recombined with TRBJ1-5, with 7 junctional bases fitting TRBD1. The nucleotide sequence is TGTGCCAGCAGCTTAAGTTGGCGTAGGGGGCAAAGCAATCAGCCCCAGCATTTT. Its amino acids are CASSLSWRRGQSNQPQHF.